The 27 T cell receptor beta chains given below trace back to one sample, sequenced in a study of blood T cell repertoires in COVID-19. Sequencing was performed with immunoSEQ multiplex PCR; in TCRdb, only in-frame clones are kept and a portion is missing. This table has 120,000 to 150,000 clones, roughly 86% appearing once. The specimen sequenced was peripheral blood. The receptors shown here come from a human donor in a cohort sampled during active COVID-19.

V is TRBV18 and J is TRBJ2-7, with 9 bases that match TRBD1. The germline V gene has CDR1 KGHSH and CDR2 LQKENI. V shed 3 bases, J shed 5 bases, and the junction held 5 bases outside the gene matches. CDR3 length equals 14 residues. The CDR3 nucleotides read TGTGCCAGCTCACCCGGGACAGGGTCGGACGAGCAGTACTTC. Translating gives CASSPGTGSDEQYF.

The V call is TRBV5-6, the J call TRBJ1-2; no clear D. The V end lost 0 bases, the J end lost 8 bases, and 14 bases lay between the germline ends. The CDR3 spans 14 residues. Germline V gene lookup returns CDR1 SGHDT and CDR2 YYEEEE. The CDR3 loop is CASSLEEGWRGYTF. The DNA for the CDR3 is TGTGCCAGCAGCTTGGAAGAGGGCTGGCGAGGCTACACCTTC.

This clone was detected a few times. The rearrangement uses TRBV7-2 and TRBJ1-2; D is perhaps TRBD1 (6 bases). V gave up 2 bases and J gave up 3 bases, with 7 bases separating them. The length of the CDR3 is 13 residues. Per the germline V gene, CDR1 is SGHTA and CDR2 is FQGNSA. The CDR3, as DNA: TGTGCCAGCAGCTTACAGGGGTACTATGGCTACACCTTC. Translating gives CASSLQGYYGYTF.

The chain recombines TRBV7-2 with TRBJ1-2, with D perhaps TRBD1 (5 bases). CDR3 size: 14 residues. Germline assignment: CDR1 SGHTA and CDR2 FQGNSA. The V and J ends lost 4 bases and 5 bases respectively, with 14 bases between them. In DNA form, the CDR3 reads TGTGCCAGCAGCTGGGATACAGGAAATTATGGCTACACCTTC. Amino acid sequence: CASSWDTGNYGYTF.

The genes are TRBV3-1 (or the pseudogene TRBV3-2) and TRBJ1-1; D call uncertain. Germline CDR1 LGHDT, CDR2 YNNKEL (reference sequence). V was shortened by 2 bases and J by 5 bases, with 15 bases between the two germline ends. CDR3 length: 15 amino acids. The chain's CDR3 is CASSQPGSGRTEAFF. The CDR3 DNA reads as TGTGCCAGCAGCCAACCGGGGTCGGGGAGGACTGAAGCTTTCTTT.

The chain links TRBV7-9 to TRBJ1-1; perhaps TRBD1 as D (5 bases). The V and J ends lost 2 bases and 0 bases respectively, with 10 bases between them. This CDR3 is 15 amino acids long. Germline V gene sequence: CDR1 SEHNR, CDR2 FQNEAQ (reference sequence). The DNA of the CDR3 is TGTGCCAGCAGCTTACAGGGATTCATGAACACTGAAGCTTTCTTT. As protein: CASSLQGFMNTEAFF.

CDR3 residues: CASSLAATGLNTEAFF. In DNA form, the CDR3 reads TGTGCCAGCAGCTTAGCGGCAACAGGGTTGAACACTGAAGCTTTCTTT. V and J are TRBV7-2 and TRBJ1-1; maybe TRBD1 (6 bases). Germline V gene sequence: CDR1 SGHTA, CDR2 FQGNSA. The CDR3 is 16 residues long. The germline V and J ends were trimmed by 0 bases and 0 bases, with 11 bases remaining between them. The complete variable domain, with remaining parts taken from reference TRBV7-2 and TRBJ1-1, reads GAGVSQSPSNKVTEKGKDVELRCDPISGHTALYWYRQSLGQGLEFLIYFQGNSAPDKSGLPSDRFSAERTGGSVSTLTIQRTQQEDSAVYLCASSLAATGLNTEAFFGQGTRLTVV.

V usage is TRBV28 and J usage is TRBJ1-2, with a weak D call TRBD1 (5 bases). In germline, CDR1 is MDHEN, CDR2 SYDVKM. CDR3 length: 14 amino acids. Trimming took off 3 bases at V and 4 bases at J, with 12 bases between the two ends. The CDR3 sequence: CASSLGQASYGYTF. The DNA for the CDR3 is TGTGCCAGCAGTTTGGGGCAGGCTTCCTATGGCTACACCTTC.

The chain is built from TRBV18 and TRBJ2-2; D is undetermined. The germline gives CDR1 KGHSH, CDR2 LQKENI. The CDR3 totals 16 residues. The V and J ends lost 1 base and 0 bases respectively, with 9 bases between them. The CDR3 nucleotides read TGTGCCAGCTCACCACGAGCCACTACGAACACCGGGGAGCTGTTTTTT. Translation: CASSPRATTNTGELFF.

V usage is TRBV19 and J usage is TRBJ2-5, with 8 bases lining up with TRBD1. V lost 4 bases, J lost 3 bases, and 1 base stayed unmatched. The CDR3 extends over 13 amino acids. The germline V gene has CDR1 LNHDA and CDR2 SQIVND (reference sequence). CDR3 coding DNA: TGTGCCAGTAGTACGGACAGGGAAGAGACCCAGTACTTC. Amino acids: CASSTDREETQYF.

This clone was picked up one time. Written as DNA, the CDR3 is TGTGCCAGCAGTTACTCGAGCCCCACAGATACGCAGTATTTT. Its protein is CASSYSSPTDTQYF. The rearrangement links TRBV6-5 to TRBJ2-3; D gene ambiguous. The CDR3 runs 14 residues. Germline assignment: CDR1 MNHEY and CDR2 SVGAGI. V was pared by 0 bases and J by 2 bases, with 6 bases between.

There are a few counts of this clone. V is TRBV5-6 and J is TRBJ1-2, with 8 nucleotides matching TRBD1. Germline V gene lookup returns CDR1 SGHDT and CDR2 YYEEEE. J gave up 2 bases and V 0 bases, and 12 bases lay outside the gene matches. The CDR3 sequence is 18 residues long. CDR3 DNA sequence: TGTGCCAGCAGCTTGGCCAGGTTACAGGGGGTGAGGAACTATGGCTACACCTTC. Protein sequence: CASSLARLQGVRNYGYTF.

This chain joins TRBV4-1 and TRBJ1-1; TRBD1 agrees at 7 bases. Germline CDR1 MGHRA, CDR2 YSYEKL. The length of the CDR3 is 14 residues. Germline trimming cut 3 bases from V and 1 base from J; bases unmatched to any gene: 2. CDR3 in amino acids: CASSHDRANTEAFF. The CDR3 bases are TGCGCCAGCAGCCATGACAGGGCGAACACTGAAGCTTTCTTT.

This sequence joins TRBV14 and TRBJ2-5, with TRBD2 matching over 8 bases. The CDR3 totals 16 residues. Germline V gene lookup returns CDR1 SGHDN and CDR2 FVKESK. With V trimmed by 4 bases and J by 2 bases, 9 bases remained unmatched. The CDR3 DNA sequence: TGTGCCAGCAGCCCAGGGACCGGGACTAGTCAAGAGACCCAGTACTTC. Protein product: CASSPGTGTSQETQYF.

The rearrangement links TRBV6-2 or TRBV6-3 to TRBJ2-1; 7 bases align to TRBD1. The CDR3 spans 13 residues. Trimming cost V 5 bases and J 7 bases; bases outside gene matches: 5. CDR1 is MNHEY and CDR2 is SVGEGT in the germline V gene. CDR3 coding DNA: TGTGCCAGCAGTAACAGGGGTAGGAATGAGCAGTTCTTC. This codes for CASSNRGRNEQFF.

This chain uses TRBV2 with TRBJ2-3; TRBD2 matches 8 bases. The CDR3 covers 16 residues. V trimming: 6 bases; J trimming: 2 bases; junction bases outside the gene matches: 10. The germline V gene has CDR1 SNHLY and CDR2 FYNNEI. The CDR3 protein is CASSEISGGPTDTQYF. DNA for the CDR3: TGTGCCAGCAGCGAAATAAGCGGGGGACCCACAGATACGCAGTATTTT.

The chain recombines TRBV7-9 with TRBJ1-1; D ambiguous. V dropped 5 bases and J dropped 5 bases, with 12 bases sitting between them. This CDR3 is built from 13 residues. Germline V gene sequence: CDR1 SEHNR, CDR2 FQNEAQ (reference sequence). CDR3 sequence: CASSPAGTTEAFF. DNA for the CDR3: TGTGCCAGCAGCCCGGCAGGTACAACTGAAGCTTTCTTT.

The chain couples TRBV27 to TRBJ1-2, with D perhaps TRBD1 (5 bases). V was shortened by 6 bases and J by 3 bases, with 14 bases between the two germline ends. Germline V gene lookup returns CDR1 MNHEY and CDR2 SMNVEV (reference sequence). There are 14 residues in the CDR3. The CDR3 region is CASRLAGHDYGYTF. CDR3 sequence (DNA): TGTGCCAGCAGGCTTGCGGGGCATGACTATGGCTACACCTTC.

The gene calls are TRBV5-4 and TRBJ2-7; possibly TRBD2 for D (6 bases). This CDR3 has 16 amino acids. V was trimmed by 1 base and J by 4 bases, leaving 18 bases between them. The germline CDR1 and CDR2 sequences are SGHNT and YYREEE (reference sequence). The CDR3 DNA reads TGTGCCAGCAGCTTGTCTTATGGGAGGCTATCTTACGAGCAGTACTTC. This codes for CASSLSYGRLSYEQYF.

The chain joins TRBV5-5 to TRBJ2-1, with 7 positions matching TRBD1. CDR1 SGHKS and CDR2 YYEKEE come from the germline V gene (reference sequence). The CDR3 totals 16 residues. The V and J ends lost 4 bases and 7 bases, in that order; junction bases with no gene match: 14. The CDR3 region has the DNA TGTGCCAGCAGCCCTGTCATCCGACAGGGTGGGAATGAGCAGTTCTTC. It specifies CASSPVIRQGGNEQFF.

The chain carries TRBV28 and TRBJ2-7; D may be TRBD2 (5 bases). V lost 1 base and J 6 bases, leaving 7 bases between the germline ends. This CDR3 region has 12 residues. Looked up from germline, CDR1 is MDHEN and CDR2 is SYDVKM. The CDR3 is CASSLSGVEQYF. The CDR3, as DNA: TGTGCCAGCAGTTTATCCGGGGTCGAGCAGTACTTC.

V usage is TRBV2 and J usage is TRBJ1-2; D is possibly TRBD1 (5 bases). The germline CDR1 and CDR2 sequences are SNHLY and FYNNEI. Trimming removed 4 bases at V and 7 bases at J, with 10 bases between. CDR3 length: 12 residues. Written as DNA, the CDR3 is TGTGCCAGCAGTGGGGGGGTAGGTGGCTACACCTTC. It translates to CASSGGVGGYTF.

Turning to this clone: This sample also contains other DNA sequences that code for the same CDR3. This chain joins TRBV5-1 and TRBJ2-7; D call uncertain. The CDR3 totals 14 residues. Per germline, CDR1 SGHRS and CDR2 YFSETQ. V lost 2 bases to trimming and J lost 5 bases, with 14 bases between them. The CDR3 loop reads CASSLQTTSDEQYF. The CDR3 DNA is TGCGCCAGCAGCTTACAAACGACATCGGACGAGCAGTACTTC.

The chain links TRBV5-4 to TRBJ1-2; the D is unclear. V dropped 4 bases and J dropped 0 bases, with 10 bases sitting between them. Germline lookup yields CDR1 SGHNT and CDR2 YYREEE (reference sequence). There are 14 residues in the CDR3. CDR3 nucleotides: TGTGCCAGCAGCCCGCCGGGATCTAACTATGGCTACACCTTC. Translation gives CASSPPGSNYGYTF.

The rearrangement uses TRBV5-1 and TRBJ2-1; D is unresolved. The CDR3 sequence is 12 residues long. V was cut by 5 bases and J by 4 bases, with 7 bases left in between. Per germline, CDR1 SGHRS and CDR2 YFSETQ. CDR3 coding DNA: TGCGCCAGCAGTACACAGTACAATGAGCAGTTCTTC. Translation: CASSTQYNEQFF.

This CDR3 is CASSYSAGGPQETQYF. The DNA of the CDR3 is TGTGCCAGCAGTTACTCGGCGGGAGGGCCCCAAGAGACCCAGTACTTC. This chain joins TRBV6-2 or TRBV6-3 and TRBJ2-5; TRBD2 matches 9 bases. The CDR3 has 16 amino acids. Losses at the gene ends were 0 bases for V and 1 base for J; bases not matched to a gene: 3. The germline V gene encodes CDR1 MNHEY and CDR2 SVGEGT.

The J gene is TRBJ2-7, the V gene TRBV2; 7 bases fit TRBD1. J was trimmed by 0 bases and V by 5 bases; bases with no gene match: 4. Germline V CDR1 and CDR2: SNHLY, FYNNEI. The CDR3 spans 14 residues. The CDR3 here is CASSRDRASYEQYF. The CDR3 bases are TGTGCCAGCAGTAGGGACAGAGCCTCCTACGAGCAGTACTTC. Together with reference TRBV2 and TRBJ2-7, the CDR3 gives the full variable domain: EPEVTQTPSHQVTQMGQEVILRCVPISNHLYFYWYRQILGQKVEFLVSFYNNEISEKSEIFDDQFSVERPDGSNFTLKIRSTKLEDSAMYFCASSRDRASYEQYFGPGTRLTVT.